Below, 2 T cell receptor beta chains from the same sample are listed, as sequenced in a study of blood T cell repertoires in COVID-19. Only in-frame clones appear in the TCRdb table, and some are missing; sequencing was by immunoSEQ multiplex PCR. Of 55,000 to 75,000 clones in the sample, approximately 90% were seen once. The specimen sequenced was peripheral blood. The receptors shown here come from a human donor in a cohort sampled during active COVID-19.

V is TRBV5-1 and J is TRBJ1-5, with 9 bases fitting TRBD1. With V trimmed by 4 bases and J by 2 bases, 4 bases remained unmatched. In germline, CDR1 is SGHRS, CDR2 YFSETQ. CDR3 length equals 15 residues. The CDR3 DNA reads TGCGCCAGCAGCCCAACAGGGGGCGGCAATCAGCCCCAGCATTTT. Translation gives CASSPTGGGNQPQHF.

This clone came up once. V usage is TRBV10-3 and J usage is TRBJ2-7, with 8 bases lining up with TRBD1. The germline V gene has CDR1 ENHRY and CDR2 SYGVKD. CDR3 size: 14 residues. The V and J ends lost 4 bases and 5 bases, in that order; junction bases with no gene match: 7. CDR3 bases: TGTGCCATCAGTGGGGGGACAGGAGTCAACGAGCAGTACTTC. This gives the protein CAISGGTGVNEQYF.